These 23 T cell receptor beta chains came from one sample sequenced in a study of shared clonotypes between healthy human individuals. The assay was immunoSEQ multiplex PCR, and TCRdb's table has in-frame clones only and misses some. The repertoire includes roughly 850,000 clones, just over 95% of them detected once, and over 0.2% sits in the top ten. Selected positively for CCR7 and CD45RO-negative, naive CD8 cells excluded terminally differentiated effector memory CD45RA+ cells. The sequencing input was naive CD8+ T cells sorted from blood. All receptors derive from a man aged 30 to 39 in good health.

The J gene is TRBJ1-5, the V gene TRBV19; D gene uncertain. Looked up from germline, CDR1 is LNHDA and CDR2 is SQIVND (reference sequence). The CDR3 runs 12 residues. Trimming took off 7 bases at V and 2 bases at J, with 6 bases between the two ends. The CDR3: CASNPRNQPQHF. The CDR3 region has the DNA TGTGCCAGTAACCCTCGCAATCAGCCCCAGCATTTT.

The chain employs TRBV5-4 and TRBJ2-7, with D possibly TRBD2 on 5 matching bases. V lost 0 bases, J lost 5 bases, and 12 bases lay in between. CDR3 size: 14 residues. Germline lookup yields CDR1 SGHNT and CDR2 YYREEE (reference sequence). Here the CDR3 reads CASSLAPGLDEQYF. CDR3 DNA sequence: TGTGCCAGCAGCTTGGCCCCGGGGTTGGACGAGCAGTACTTC.

The chain couples TRBV7-9 to TRBJ2-5, with 7 bases lining up with TRBD1. V trimming: 5 bases; J trimming: 5 bases; junction bases outside the gene matches: 17. Germline CDR1 reads SEHNR; CDR2 reads FQNEAQ (reference sequence). CDR3 length: 17 amino acids. The CDR3 DNA follows: TGTGCCAGCAGCCCCCGGGACAGCTGGGCGAGGGAGGAGACCCAGTACTTC. The encoded protein is CASSPRDSWAREETQYF. The entire variable domain, with the rest obtained from reference TRBV7-9 and TRBJ2-5, is as follows: DTGVSQNPRHKITKRGQNVTFRCDPISEHNRLYWYRQTLGQGPEFLTYFQNEAQLEKSRLLSDRFSAERPKGSFSTLEIQRTEQGDSAMYLCASSPRDSWAREETQYFGPGTRLLVL.

V and J are TRBV5-4 and TRBJ2-7; D might be TRBD2 (6 bases). Trimming took off 3 bases at V and 6 bases at J, with 10 bases between the two ends. Germline-derived CDR1 and CDR2 are SGHNT and YYREEE (reference sequence). CDR3 length equals 12 residues. The CDR3 loop is CASSSGDSEQYF. CDR3 in DNA: TGTGCCAGCAGCTCGGGGGATTCCGAGCAGTACTTC.

The V call is TRBV7-6, the J call TRBJ2-1; D is unresolved. The CDR3 runs 13 residues. Germline V lookup: CDR1 SGHVS, CDR2 FNYEAQ. Trimming took off 5 bases at V and 4 bases at J, with 9 bases between the two ends. The CDR3 reads CASSPTEYNEQFF. CDR3 DNA sequence: TGTGCCAGCAGCCCCACAGAATACAATGAGCAGTTCTTC.

V gene TRBV5-1 combines with J gene TRBJ1-1; tentatively, D is TRBD1 (5 bases). The CDR3 covers 15 residues. The germline V and J ends were trimmed by 0 bases and 4 bases, with 13 bases remaining between them. The germline CDR1 and CDR2 sequences are SGHRS and YFSETQ. CDR3 region: CASSLVTGQGTEAFF. In DNA form, the CDR3 reads TGCGCCAGCAGCTTGGTTACGGGTCAGGGCACTGAAGCTTTCTTT.

In its sample, this clone was seen once. The chain has TRBV7-9 and TRBJ2-1; weak D call: TRBD1 (6 bases). The CDR3 has 12 residues. CDR1 is SEHNR, CDR2 FQNEAQ, per germline (reference sequence). The V and J ends lost 5 bases and 7 bases respectively, with 9 bases between them. The CDR3 spells CASSDTGNEQFF. The CDR3 DNA reads TGTGCCAGCAGCGATACAGGGAATGAGCAGTTCTTC.

The rearrangement links TRBV27 to TRBJ2-7; tentatively, D is TRBD2 (5 bases). CDR3 size: 14 residues. Germline values: CDR1 MNHEY, CDR2 SMNVEV (reference sequence). V was cut by 6 bases and J by 3 bases, with 15 bases left in between. The CDR3 is CASRLGLGSYEQYF. CDR3 sequence (DNA): TGTGCCAGCAGGTTAGGACTGGGGAGCTACGAGCAGTACTTC.

The chain couples TRBV7-8 to TRBJ2-5; tentative D call: TRBD1 (5 bases). Germline V gene lookup returns CDR1 SGHVS and CDR2 FQNEAQ. V lost 1 base, J lost 5 bases, and 8 bases lay in between. This CDR3 region has 13 residues. The CDR3 DNA reads as TGTGCCAGCAGCTTAGTGACAGAGGAGACCCAGTACTTC. Translation: CASSLVTEETQYF.

The V gene is TRBV29-1, the J gene TRBJ1-2; D gene ambiguous. This CDR3 comprises 11 residues. Germline V gene lookup returns CDR1 SQVTM and CDR2 ANQGSEA. V was trimmed by 3 bases and J by 8 bases, leaving 10 bases between them. CDR3 coding DNA: TGCAGCGTTGAGCCCCGAGGCGGCTACACCTTC. As protein: CSVEPRGGYTF.

The chain carries TRBV7-6 and TRBJ1-1; D gene ambiguous. V lost 3 bases and J 6 bases, leaving 8 bases between the germline ends. The germline gives CDR1 SGHVS, CDR2 FNYEAQ. The CDR3 runs 12 residues. CDR3 coding DNA: TGTGCCAGCAGCTTCAAGGGCGCTGAAGCTTTCTTT. Protein: CASSFKGAEAFF.

The V and J genes are TRBV29-1 and TRBJ2-5; D call uncertain. The CDR3 is made up of 14 amino acids. Germline V gene data show CDR1 as SQVTM and CDR2 as ANQGSEA. V lost 3 bases, J lost 2 bases, and 13 bases lay in between. Here the CDR3 DNA reads TGCAGCGTTGATACGGCAAGATTACAAGAGACCCAGTACTTC. Translated, it gives CSVDTARLQETQYF.

This clone showed up just once. This chain joins TRBV14 and TRBJ2-7, with 9 bases fitting TRBD1. The CDR3 loop spans 16 amino acids. From germline, CDR1 is SGHDN and CDR2 FVKESK. V lost 5 bases, J lost 1 base, and 9 bases stayed unmatched. DNA for the CDR3: TGTGCCAGCAGCTCCTCCTATGGGACAGGGTCCTACGAGCAGTACTTC. Protein product: CASSSSYGTGSYEQYF.

This chain joins TRBV5-1 and TRBJ2-1; the match to TRBD1 covers 7 bases. The junction had 3 bases not matched to a gene; V was cut back by 3 bases and J by 3 bases. The CDR3 sequence is 14 residues long. Germline CDR1 and CDR2: SGHRS and YFSETQ. The CDR3 protein is CASSSRDSYNEQFF. CDR3 nucleotide sequence: TGCGCCAGCAGCTCCCGGGACAGCTACAATGAGCAGTTCTTC.

V usage is TRBV6-6 and J usage is TRBJ2-2, with 9 bases that match TRBD2. The CDR3 has 14 amino acids. Germline CDR1 is MNHNY and CDR2 is SVGAGI (reference sequence). With V trimmed by 6 bases and J by 6 bases, 5 bases remained unmatched. CDR3 nucleotide sequence: TGTGCCAGCAGGTGGACTAGCGCAGCCGGGGAGCTGTTTTTT. Its translation: CASRWTSAAGELFF.

The J gene is TRBJ1-1, the V gene TRBV10-3; D gene uncertain. CDR1 and CDR2 from the germline V gene are ENHRY and SYGVKD. V was trimmed by 3 bases and J by 1 base, leaving 3 bases between them. CDR3 length: 12 amino acids. CDR3 sequence: CAISDGNTEAFF. The DNA of the CDR3 is TGTGCCATCAGTGACGGGAACACTGAAGCTTTCTTT.

The chain is built from TRBV28 and TRBJ1-1; no firm D call. Per the germline V gene, CDR1 is MDHEN and CDR2 is SYDVKM. This CDR3 spans 13 amino acids. V lost 1 base, J lost 0 bases, and 3 bases lay in between. The DNA for the CDR3 is TGTGCCAGCAGTTTATCATTGAACACTGAAGCTTTCTTT. Translated, it gives CASSLSLNTEAFF.

V gene TRBV18 combines with J gene TRBJ2-7; D is uncertain. Germline values: CDR1 KGHSH, CDR2 LQKENI. The CDR3 runs 13 residues. V lost 2 bases and J 3 bases, leaving 8 bases between the germline ends. The CDR3 here is CASSPRLGYEQYF. In nucleotides, the CDR3 is TGTGCCAGCTCACCAAGGTTGGGCTACGAGCAGTACTTC.

The genes are TRBV9 and TRBJ2-1; D possibly corresponds to TRBD2 (5 bases). Deletions cut 4 bases from V and 5 bases from J, with 16 bases between. This CDR3 contains 15 residues. Germline CDR1 is SGDLS and CDR2 is YYNGEE. CDR3: CASSPPTRLNNEQFF. The CDR3 DNA reads TGTGCCAGCAGCCCACCCACCAGACTAAACAATGAGCAGTTCTTC.

The chain carries TRBV9 and TRBJ2-1; TRBD2 matches 12 bases. The CDR3 runs to 18 residues. With 4 bases clipped from V and 0 bases from J, the junction kept 8 bases outside the gene matches. Germline V gene sequence: CDR1 SGDLS, CDR2 YYNGEE. The CDR3 is CASSPRTSGMRSYNEQFF. CDR3 nucleotides: TGTGCCAGCAGCCCGAGGACTAGCGGGATGCGCTCCTACAATGAGCAGTTCTTC.

This clone was seen a single time. The rearrangement links TRBV27 to TRBJ2-1; D might be TRBD1 (6 bases). CDR3 length: 15 amino acids. V was pared by 0 bases and J by 5 bases, with 11 bases between. Germline V lookup: CDR1 MNHEY, CDR2 SMNVEV (reference sequence). Written as DNA, the CDR3 is TGTGCCAGCAGTTTATCGAGGGGGTGGGACAATGAGCAGTTCTTC. Translating it yields CASSLSRGWDNEQFF.

The genes are TRBV18 and TRBJ1-1, with D unresolved. V lost 5 bases and J lost 4, with 14 bases in between. This CDR3 has 14 amino acids. In germline, CDR1 is KGHSH, CDR2 LQKENI. CDR3 nucleotide sequence: TGTGCCAGCTCAGCCGACAAAGGCCCCACTGAAGCTTTCTTT. This sequence encodes CASSADKGPTEAFF.

The CDR3, as DNA: TGTGCCAGCAGTTTAACAGGGGTCAGCCACAATGAGCAGTTCTTC. Its protein product is CASSLTGVSHNEQFF. V is TRBV27 and J is TRBJ2-1; 7 positions match TRBD1. Per germline, CDR1 MNHEY and CDR2 SMNVEV (reference sequence). Unmatched junction bases numbered 6, after V lost 2 bases and J lost 5 bases. This CDR3 has 15 amino acids.